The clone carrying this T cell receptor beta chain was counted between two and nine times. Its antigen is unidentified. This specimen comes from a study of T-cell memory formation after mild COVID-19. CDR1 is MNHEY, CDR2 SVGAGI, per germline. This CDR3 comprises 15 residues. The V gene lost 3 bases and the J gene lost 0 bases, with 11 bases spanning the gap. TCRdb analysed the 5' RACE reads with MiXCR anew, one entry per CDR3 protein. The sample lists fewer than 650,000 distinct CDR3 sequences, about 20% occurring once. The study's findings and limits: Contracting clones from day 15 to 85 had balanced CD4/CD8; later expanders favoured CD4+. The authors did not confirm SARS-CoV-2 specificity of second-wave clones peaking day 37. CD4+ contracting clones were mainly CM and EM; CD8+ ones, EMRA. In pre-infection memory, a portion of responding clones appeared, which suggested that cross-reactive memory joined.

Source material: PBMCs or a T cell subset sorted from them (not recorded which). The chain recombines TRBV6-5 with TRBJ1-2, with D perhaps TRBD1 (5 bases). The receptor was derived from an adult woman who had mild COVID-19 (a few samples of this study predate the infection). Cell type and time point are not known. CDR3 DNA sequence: TGTGCCAGCAGTTATAGGGGCGAAGCTAACTATGGCTACACCTTC. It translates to CASSYRGEANYGYTF.